The 13 T cell receptor delta chains in this list originate from one sample, sequenced in a study of gamma delta lymphoproliferative disorders and STAT genes. TCRdb re-called the multiplex PCR reads through CATT. Among 1,100 or so delta-chain clones, 1.5% to 1.7% were seen once, and the ten largest hold roughly 70%. Genomic DNA from isolated PBMCs served as the sequencing template. The sequenced sample was blood. The receptors come from a human donor in good health.

This clone is medium-sized in the sample. The likely explanation is a read error, given a far larger clone one base away. The same CDR3 is also encoded by other DNA sequences in this sample. The rearrangement joins TRDV2 to TRDJ1; 9 positions match TRDD3. This CDR3 region has 23 residues. The V gene's germline CDR1 is GEAIGNYY and CDR2 EKD. CDR3 coding DNA: TGTGCCTGTGACACACGTGGGGCAATTACTGGGGGAGCCAGGCCCCCAAACACCGATAAGCTCATCTTT. Its protein is CACDTRGAITGGARPPNTDKLIF.

Notes on this clone: TCRdb's protein for this DNA is that of a much larger clone and differs from the translation at residue 17, likely a read error; the protein shown is the DNA translation. V gene TRDV3 combines with J gene TRDJ1; 12 bases are a match to TRDD3. Germline CDR1 TVYSNPD, CDR2 GDNSRS (reference sequence). Trimming took 2 bases from V and 0 from J; bases not matched to a gene: 31. The CDR3 runs 24 residues. The CDR3 here is CAFCGGNFPSFPYWGILYTDKLIF. The CDR3 nucleotides are TGTGCCTTTTGTGGTGGGAACTTCCCCAGTTTTCCCTACTGGGGGATACTGTACACCGATAAACTCATCTTT.

Worth noting for this clone: A far larger clone is one nucleotide away, so this likely arose from a read error. This same CDR3 is encoded by further DNA sequences in the sample. The rearrangement links TRDV1 to TRDJ1; 9 bases align to TRDD3. The germline V gene has CDR1 TSWWSYY and CDR2 QGS. The V segment lost 2 bases and the J segment 2 bases; nucleotides outside the gene matches: 30. This CDR3 is 24 amino acids long. CDR3 DNA sequence: TGTGCTCTTGGGGAATTAGCAAACTCGTACTGGGGGACGGGTCTGCCCCACCCGACCGATAAACTCATCTTT. It is translated as CALGELANSYWGTGLPHPTDKLIF.

This clone occurred a few times. The TCRdb record carries a much larger clone's protein, which differs from this DNA's translation at residue 20; a read error is the likely cause, and the protein listed here is the DNA translation. This chain uses TRDV1 with TRDJ1; the match to TRDD3 covers 9 bases. V shed 0 bases and J 6 bases; nucleotides not matched to a gene: 32. Per the germline V gene, CDR1 is TSWWSYY and CDR2 is QGS. The CDR3 is 24 amino acids. The DNA for the CDR3 is TGTGCTCTTGGGGAACTAGCAAACTCGTACTGGGGGACGGGTCTGCCCCACCCGACCAATAAACTCATCTTT. Protein sequence: CALGELANSYWGTGLPHPTNKLIF.

As for this clone: The protein TCRdb lists belongs to a much larger clone and differs from this DNA's translation at residue 3, which points to a read error; the protein shown is made from the DNA. The rearrangement links TRDV2 to TRDJ1; 10 nucleotides agree with TRDD3. The CDR3 runs 15 residues. Germline trimming cut 8 bases from V and 0 bases from J; bases unmatched to any gene: 8. From germline, CDR1 is GEAIGNYY and CDR2 EKD. The CDR3 DNA reads as TGTGCCTATGAAGCCCTGGGGGATAACACCGATAAACTCATCTTT. It is translated as CAYEALGDNTDKLIF.

This clone occurred a few times. TCRdb's protein, taken from a much larger clone, differs from this DNA's translation at residue 10, likely owing to a read error; the protein displayed comes from the DNA. The chain couples TRDV1 to TRDJ1, with TRDD3 identical over 7 bases. Germline V gene lookup returns CDR1 TSWWSYY and CDR2 QGS. CDR3 length: 20 amino acids. V gave up 4 bases and J gave up 2 bases; unmatched junction bases: 22. The CDR3 reads CALGVILYWEDTGETDKLIF. Here the CDR3 DNA reads TGTGCTCTTGGGGTTATACTCTACTGGGAGGATACGGGGGAGACCGATAAACTCATCTTT.

Concerning this clone: TCRdb's listed protein matches a much larger clone and diverges from this DNA's translation at residue 9, likely through a read error; the protein shown comes from the DNA. This chain joins TRDV2 and TRDJ1; 7 bases align to TRDD3. V gave up 4 bases and J gave up 3 bases; unmatched junction bases: 13. The CDR3 runs 16 residues. The germline V gene encodes CDR1 GEAIGNYY and CDR2 EKD. The CDR3 coding sequence is TGTGCCTGTGAAGGTGGGGGACTATCTTGCGCCGATAAACTCATCTTT. Protein: CACEGGGLSCADKLIF.

This clone was observed a few times. The protein in TCRdb stems from a much larger clone and differs at residue 9 from this DNA's translation, likely a read error; here the protein is translated from the DNA. The chain recombines TRDV2 with TRDJ1; TRDD3 matches at 7 bases. CDR3 size: 16 residues. V lost 4 bases and J lost 3; bases outside the gene matches: 13. Germline V CDR1 and CDR2: GEAIGNYY, EKD. CDR3 in DNA: TGTGCCTGTGAAGGTGGGGGACTACATTGCGCCGATAAACTCATCTTT. As protein: CACEGGGLHCADKLIF.

Remarks on this clone: Given a far larger clone just one base away, this is likely a sequencing read error. Other DNA sequences from this sample encode an identical CDR3 as well. The V gene is TRDV1, the J gene TRDJ1; TRDD3 might be the D (6 bases). This CDR3 has 20 residues. The V end lost 4 bases, the J end lost 3 bases, and 30 bases lay between the germline ends. Germline loops: CDR1 TSWWSYY, CDR2 QGS. The CDR3 region is CALGGSYFWGIDQGADKLIF. Here the CDR3 DNA reads TGTGCTCTTGGGGGCTCTTATTTCTGGGGAATTGACCAAGGCGCCGATAAACTCATCTTT.

A note on this clone: A read error likely explains why the TCRdb protein, taken from a much larger clone, differs from this DNA's translation at residue 7; the protein shown is translated from the DNA. The V call is TRDV1, the J call TRDJ1, with 9 bases aligning to TRDD3. The junction had 19 bases not matched to a gene; V was cut back by 2 bases and J by 0 bases. Germline V gene lookup returns CDR1 TSWWSYY and CDR2 QGS. This CDR3 contains 21 residues. The CDR3 DNA is TGTGCTCTTGGGGAAGATAACCTCTCGCCTTACTGGGGGACCTACACCGATAAACTCATCTTT. This encodes CALGEDNLSPYWGTYTDKLIF.

By share, this clone counts as hyperexpanded. The sample contains more than one DNA sequence encoding this CDR3. The V call is TRDV1, the J call TRDJ1, with TRDD3 matching over 9 bases. Germline CDR1 reads TSWWSYY; CDR2 reads QGS. The CDR3 is 21 residues long. The V segment lost 2 bases and the J segment 0 bases; nucleotides outside the gene matches: 19. CDR3: CALGEDDLSPYWGTYTDKLIF. CDR3 DNA: TGTGCTCTTGGGGAAGATGACCTCTCGCCTTACTGGGGGACCTACACCGATAAACTCATCTTT.

In the case of this clone: TCRdb's protein, taken from a much larger clone, differs from this DNA's translation at residue 14, likely owing to a read error; the protein displayed comes from the DNA. V and J are TRDV2 and TRDJ1; 12 bases are a match to TRDD3. The germline gives CDR1 GEAIGNYY, CDR2 EKD. CDR3 length: 16 residues. DNA for the CDR3: TGTGCCTGTGACAGTTTACTGGGGGATACCACCGATAAATTCATCTTT. This gives the protein CACDSLLGDTTDKFIF.

This clone was counted only a few times. Only one base separates this from a far larger clonotype, so it likely reflects a read error. The same CDR3 also results from other DNA sequences found in this sample. The chain couples TRDV1 to TRDJ1, with 9 bases lining up with TRDD3. The CDR3 loop spans 24 amino acids. The germline V gene has CDR1 TSWWSYY and CDR2 QGS. The CDR3 sequence: CALGELANSYWGTGLPHPTDKLIF. CDR3 nucleotides: TGTGCTCTTGGGGAACTAGCAAACTCGTACTGGGGGACGGGTCTGCCCCACCCGACCGACAAACTCATCTTT.